This T cell receptor beta chain is from a study of CD8 T cells in ankylosing spondylitis. Study-level results: Within ankylosing spondylitis blood, a TCR beta motif made up of eight or nine highly homologous variants appeared to be characteristic.

V shed 6 bases, J shed 4 bases, and the junction held 9 bases outside the gene matches. The CDR3 loop spans 15 amino acids. Germline CDR1 DFQATT, CDR2 SNEGSKA (reference sequence). This clonotype was picked up a small number of times. Antigen: not known. MiXCR, applied by TCRdb to the 5' RACE reads, yields one record per CDR3 protein. The top ten hold nearly 7% of the sample, which has about 540,000 distinct CDR3 sequences, 12% seen once. Sequenced sample: blood, either unsorted or a sorted T cell fraction (not recorded which). The TCR comes from a male donor with ankylosing spondylitis. The chain couples TRBV20-1 to TRBJ2-6, with 7 bases identical to TRBD1. The CDR3 loop is CSAKTGSSGANVLTF. Written as DNA, the CDR3 is TGCAGTGCGAAGACAGGGAGCTCGGGGGCCAACGTCCTGACTTTC.